This TCR beta chain derives from a study of blood T cell repertoires in COVID-19. The CDR3 consists of 15 residues. Germline V gene lookup returns CDR1 SEHNR and CDR2 FQNEAQ (reference sequence). Trimming removed 2 bases at V and 3 bases at J, with 13 bases between. Data came from immunoSEQ multiplex PCR; TCRdb stores just in-frame clones and leaves some out. The table has approximately 100,000 clones, 70% to 90% seen once. Sample: peripheral blood. The TCR originated in a woman in her sixties or seventies with acute or convalescent COVID-19. The rearrangement links TRBV7-9 to TRBJ1-1, with D possibly TRBD1 on 6 matching bases. The chain's CDR3 is CASSLLVTGHTEAFF. CDR3 nucleotide sequence: TGTGCCAGCAGCTTACTCGTGACAGGACACACTGAAGCTTTCTTT. The full variable domain, in which reference TRBV7-9 and TRBJ1-1 provide the parts outside the CDR3, is DTGVSQNPRHKITKRGQNVTFRCDPISEHNRLYWYRQTLGQGPEFLTYFQNEAQLEKSRLLSDRFSAERPKGSFSTLEIQRTEQGDSAMYLCASSLLVTGHTEAFFGQGTRLTVV.